The 5 T cell receptor beta chains below were found in one sample sequenced in a study of blood T cell repertoires in COVID-19. Only in-frame clones appear in the TCRdb table, and some are missing; sequencing was by immunoSEQ multiplex PCR. The repertoire holds roughly 230,000 clones, with about 83% as singletons. Sequencing used peripheral blood. Receptors were obtained from a woman in her forties or fifties with acute or convalescent COVID-19.

This clone was detected only once. V gene TRBV2 combines with J gene TRBJ2-3; D is ambiguous. The CDR3 has 12 residues. In germline, CDR1 is SNHLY, CDR2 FYNNEI. Trimming shortened V by 7 bases and J by 4 bases, and 9 bases separated the two germline ends. In DNA form, the CDR3 reads TGTGCCAGCACTCCGGGTTCAGATACGCAGTATTTT. Protein sequence: CASTPGSDTQYF.

This sequence joins TRBV19 and TRBJ2-5; 7 positions agree with TRBD1. The ends lost 7 bases at V and 2 bases at J; junction bases unmatched: 4. This CDR3 comprises 13 residues. CDR1 is LNHDA, CDR2 SQIVND, per germline (reference sequence). This CDR3 reads CASNPGQQETQYF. Written as DNA, the CDR3 is TGTGCCAGTAATCCGGGACAGCAAGAGACCCAGTACTTC.

This clone was counted a single time. This rearrangement joins TRBV25-1 to TRBJ2-3; perhaps TRBD1 as D (5 bases). Germline V CDR1 and CDR2: MGHDK, SYGVNS. The CDR3 contains 14 residues. V lost 3 bases to trimming and J lost 2 bases, with 9 bases between them. CDR3 DNA sequence: TGTGCCAGCAGTGATAGGACATTCACAGATACGCAGTATTTT. Translation gives CASSDRTFTDTQYF.

V usage is TRBV2 and J usage is TRBJ1-5; no clear D gene. Deletions cut 2 bases from V and 4 bases from J, with 12 bases between. Germline loops: CDR1 SNHLY, CDR2 FYNNEI. CDR3 length equals 15 residues. CDR3 nucleotide sequence: TGTGCCAGCAGTGAACTTAGAAATCCGAATCAGCCCCAGCATTTT. As protein: CASSELRNPNQPQHF.

In its sample, this clone was seen a few times. The genes are TRBV2 and TRBJ1-6; D perhaps matches TRBD1 (6 bases). V was shortened by 7 bases and J by 9 bases, with 25 bases between the two germline ends. Germline V gene data show CDR1 as SNHLY and CDR2 as FYNNEI. The CDR3 has 17 amino acids. DNA for the CDR3: TGTGCCAGCACCGAGATTTTGGGGGGGGCGATGGGTTCACCCCTCCACTTT. Residues: CASTEILGGAMGSPLHF.